Listed here is a single TCR beta chain. The antigen is unknown. This specimen belongs to a study of cytomegalovirus exposure and HLA in healthy donors. For the study at large: Earlier results showed 117 million unique TCR beta sequences derived from roughly 180 million T cells. Study observations and caveats: The authors considered a cluster of highly shared sequence variants likely to be a sequencing artifact. A missense DCLRE1C variant was associated with V- and J-gene trimming of TCR beta chains in a later analysis, and an independent cohort replicated the association. Presence/absence analyses took donor sequencing depth as roughly uniform.

Germline V lookup: CDR1 SGHTA, CDR2 FQGNSA. This CDR3 has 14 residues. V was pared by 1 base and J by 4 bases, with 3 bases of the junction left unmatched. Primers: 60 Vbeta forward and 13 Jbeta reverse. The repertoire was sequenced with immunoSEQ multiplex PCR; TCRdb's copy has only in-frame clones and lacks some. The profile covers some 200,000 clones, with roughly three quarters appearing a single time and around 2.3% taken by the ten largest. This chain uses TRBV7-2 with TRBJ2-5, with 7 bases identical to TRBD2. The source of this sequence is a woman between 45 and 65 years old in good health and CMV-seronegative. The sequenced sample consisted of PBMCs. CDR3 protein: CASSLVGGAETQYF. The CDR3 nucleotides read TGTGCCAGCAGCTTAGTGGGAGGGGCAGAGACCCAGTACTTC.